This T cell receptor (beta chain) was obtained from a study of shared clonotypes between healthy human individuals. The CDR3 contains 13 residues. Germline CDR1 reads SGHDT; CDR2 reads YYEEEE. Trimming took 4 bases from V and 2 from J, leaving 9 bases between them. Of note for this clone: Its antigen is currently unknown. Other DNA sequences within the sample encode an identical CDR3.

It was CD45RO-negative cells, positively selected for CCR7, that made up naive CD8 cells, with terminally differentiated effector memory CD45RA+ cells excluded. Here immunoSEQ multiplex PCR was the method, and the copy in TCRdb shows in-frame clones only, minus some. The data contain 1.5 million to 2.5 million clones, roughly 94% of them singletons. General study points: The naive CD4 repertoires of several donors were compared, and around 5% of clonotypes were shared.

This clonotype originated in a man between 18 and 29 years old in good health. The chain carries TRBV5-6 and TRBJ1-1, with D perhaps TRBD1 (5 bases). The sample was naive CD8+ T cells sorted from blood. The chain's CDR3 is CASSLGGNTEAFF. The CDR3 region has the DNA TGTGCCAGCAGCCTTGGGGGTAACACTGAAGCTTTCTTT.